This T cell receptor beta chain was observed in a study of T cell repertoires in cytomegalovirus infection. Across the study: It can be stated that public TCR beta signatures indicated CMV infection as well as a matching HLA type. Whole-study results and caveats: Of the TCR beta families, the public ones yielded a cumulative frequency that identified carriers of CMV plus the relevant HLA. In two of eight donors, the top clonotype was HLA-C-restricted CMV-specific.

This clonotype was recorded many times. What it recognizes is unknown. This CDR3 has 14 residues. Germline values: CDR1 DFQATT, CDR2 SNEGSKA (reference sequence). Trimming cost V 0 bases and J 8 bases, with 14 bases left between them. From the reads, TCRdb called clonotypes with MiXCR, one entry per CDR3 protein. Among around 74,000 distinct CDR3 sequences listed, 3% to 4.5% were seen once. What was sequenced was PBMCs. The TCR sequence derives from a human donor in good health (CMV status not recorded). Some clones in this sample may be carry-over from other donors' samples. J is TRBJ2-1 and V is TRBV20-1; the D gene is possibly TRBD1 (5 bases). The DNA for the CDR3 is TGCAGTGCTAGAGATGCGGCCAGGGCCGATGAGCAGTTCTTC. Encoded protein: CSARDAARADEQFF.